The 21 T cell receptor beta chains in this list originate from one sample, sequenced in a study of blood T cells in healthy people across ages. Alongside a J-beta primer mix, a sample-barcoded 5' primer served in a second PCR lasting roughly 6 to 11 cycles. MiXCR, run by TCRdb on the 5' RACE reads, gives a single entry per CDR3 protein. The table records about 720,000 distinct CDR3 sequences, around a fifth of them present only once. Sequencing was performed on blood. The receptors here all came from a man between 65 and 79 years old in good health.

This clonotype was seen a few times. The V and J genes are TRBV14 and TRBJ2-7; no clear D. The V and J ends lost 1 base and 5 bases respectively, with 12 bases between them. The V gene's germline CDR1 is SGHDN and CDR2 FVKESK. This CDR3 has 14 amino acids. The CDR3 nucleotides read TGTGCCAGCAGCCAAGTTAACGGCGCCAACGAGCAGTACTTC. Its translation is CASSQVNGANEQYF.

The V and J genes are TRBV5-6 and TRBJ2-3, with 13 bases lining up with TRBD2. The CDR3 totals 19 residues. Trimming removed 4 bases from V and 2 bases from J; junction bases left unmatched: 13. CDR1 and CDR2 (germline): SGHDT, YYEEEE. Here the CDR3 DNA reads TGTGCCAGCAGCGGGGGACTAGCGGGACCTGGGTGGGACACAGATACGCAGTATTTT. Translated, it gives CASSGGLAGPGWDTDTQYF.

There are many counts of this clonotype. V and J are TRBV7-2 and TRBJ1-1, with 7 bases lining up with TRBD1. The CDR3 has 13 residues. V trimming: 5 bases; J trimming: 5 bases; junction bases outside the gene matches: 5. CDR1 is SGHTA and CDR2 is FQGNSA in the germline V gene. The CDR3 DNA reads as TGTGCCAGCAGCCTAAACAGGGGTACTGAAGCTTTCTTT. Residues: CASSLNRGTEAFF.

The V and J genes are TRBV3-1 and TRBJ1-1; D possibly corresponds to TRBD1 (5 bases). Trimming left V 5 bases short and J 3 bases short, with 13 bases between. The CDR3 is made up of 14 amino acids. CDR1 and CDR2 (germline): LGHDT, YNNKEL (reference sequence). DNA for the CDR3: TGTGCCAGCAGCGCTCAGGGTAGCTACACTGAAGCTTTCTTT. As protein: CASSAQGSYTEAFF. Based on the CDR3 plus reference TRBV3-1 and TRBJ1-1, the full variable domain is DTAVSQTPKYLVTQMGNDKSIKCEQNLGHDTMYWYKQDSKKFLKIMFSYNNKELIINETVPNRFSPKSPDKAHLNLHINSLELGDSAVYFCASSAQGSYTEAFFGQGTRLTVV.

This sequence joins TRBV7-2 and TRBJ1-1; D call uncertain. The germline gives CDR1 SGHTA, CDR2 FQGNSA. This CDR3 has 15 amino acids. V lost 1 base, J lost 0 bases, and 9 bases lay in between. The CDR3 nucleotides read TGTGCCAGCAGCTTAGTTCCGCAGGTGAACACTGAAGCTTTCTTT. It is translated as CASSLVPQVNTEAFF.

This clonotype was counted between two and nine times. The CDR3 sequence: CASSSHYRAGLQETQYF. The CDR3 DNA reads as TGTGCCAGCAGCTCCCATTACAGGGCCGGCTTACAAGAGACCCAGTACTTC. V usage is TRBV11-2 and J usage is TRBJ2-5, with a weak D call TRBD1 (6 bases). This CDR3 is 17 amino acids long. Trimming took 4 bases from V and 2 from J, leaving 20 bases between them. In germline, CDR1 is SGHAT, CDR2 FQNNGV.

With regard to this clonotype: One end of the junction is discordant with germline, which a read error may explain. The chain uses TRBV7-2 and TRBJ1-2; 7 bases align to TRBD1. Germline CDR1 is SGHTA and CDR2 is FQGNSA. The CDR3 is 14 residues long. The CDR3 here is CASSQATGNYGYAF. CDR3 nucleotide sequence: TGTGCCAGCAGCCAGGCGACAGGGAACTATGGCTACGCCTTC.

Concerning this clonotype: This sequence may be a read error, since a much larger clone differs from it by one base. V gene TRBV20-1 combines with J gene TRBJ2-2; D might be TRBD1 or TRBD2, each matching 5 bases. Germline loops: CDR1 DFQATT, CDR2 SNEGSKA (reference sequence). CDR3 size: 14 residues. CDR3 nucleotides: TGCAGTGCTAGGTCCAGGGTGAACACCGGGGAGCCGTTTTTT. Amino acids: CSARSRVNTGEPFF.

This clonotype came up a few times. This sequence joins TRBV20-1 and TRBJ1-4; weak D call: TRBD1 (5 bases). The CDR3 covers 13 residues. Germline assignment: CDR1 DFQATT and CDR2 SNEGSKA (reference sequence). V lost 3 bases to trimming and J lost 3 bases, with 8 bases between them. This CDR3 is CSASGASNEKLFF. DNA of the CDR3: TGCAGTGCTAGTGGGGCATCTAATGAAAAACTGTTTTTT.

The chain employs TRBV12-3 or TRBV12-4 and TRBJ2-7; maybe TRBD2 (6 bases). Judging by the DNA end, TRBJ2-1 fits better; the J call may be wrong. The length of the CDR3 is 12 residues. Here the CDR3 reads CASRDPAGEQFF. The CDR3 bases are TGTGCCAGCAGGGATCCAGCGGGTGAGCAGTTCTTC.

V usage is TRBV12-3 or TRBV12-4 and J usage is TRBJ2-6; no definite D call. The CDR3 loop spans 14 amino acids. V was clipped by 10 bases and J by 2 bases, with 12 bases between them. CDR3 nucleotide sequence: TGTGCCATAGTACACAGCGCTGGGGCCAACGTCCTGACTTTC. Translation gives CAIVHSAGANVLTF.

CDR3 nucleotides: TGTGCCACGGCGTCGGACCGAAACTACGAGCAGTACGTC. Its protein product is CATASDRNYEQYV. This chain connects TRBV10-3 to TRBJ2-7; no firm D call. Germline V gives CDR1 ENHRY, CDR2 SYGVKD. This CDR3 is built from 13 residues. V gave up 10 bases and J gave up 3 bases, with 16 bases separating them.

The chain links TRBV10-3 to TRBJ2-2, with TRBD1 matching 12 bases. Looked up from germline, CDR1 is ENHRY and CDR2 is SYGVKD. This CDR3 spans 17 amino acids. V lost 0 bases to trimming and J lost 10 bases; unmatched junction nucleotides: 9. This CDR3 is CAISESFSGQGAEELFF. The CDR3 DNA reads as TGTGCCATCAGTGAGTCATTCTCGGGACAGGGGGCGGAGGAGCTGTTTTTT.

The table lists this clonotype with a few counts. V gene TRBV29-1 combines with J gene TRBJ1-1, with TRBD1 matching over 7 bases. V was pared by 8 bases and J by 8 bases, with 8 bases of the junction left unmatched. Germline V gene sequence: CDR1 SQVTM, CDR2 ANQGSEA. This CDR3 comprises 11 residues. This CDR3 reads CSLVWGQEAFF. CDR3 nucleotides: TGCAGCCTTGTCTGGGGACAGGAAGCTTTCTTT.

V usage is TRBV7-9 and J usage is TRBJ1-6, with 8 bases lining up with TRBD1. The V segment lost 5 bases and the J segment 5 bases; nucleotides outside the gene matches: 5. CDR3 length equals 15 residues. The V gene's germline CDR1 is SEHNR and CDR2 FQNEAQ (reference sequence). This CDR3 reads CASSRGTGNNSPLHF. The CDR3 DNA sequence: TGTGCCAGCAGCCGAGGGACAGGCAATAATTCACCCCTCCACTTT.

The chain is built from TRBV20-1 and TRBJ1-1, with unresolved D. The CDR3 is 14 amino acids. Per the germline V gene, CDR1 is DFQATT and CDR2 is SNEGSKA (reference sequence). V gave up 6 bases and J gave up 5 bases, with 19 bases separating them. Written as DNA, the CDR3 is TGCAGTGCCACAAACTATGACGAGGGAACTGAAGCTTTCTTT. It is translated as CSATNYDEGTEAFF.

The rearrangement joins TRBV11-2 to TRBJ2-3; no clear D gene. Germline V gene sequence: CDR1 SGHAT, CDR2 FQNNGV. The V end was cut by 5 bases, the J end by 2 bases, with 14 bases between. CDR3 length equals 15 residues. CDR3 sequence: CASSKRTALTDTQYF. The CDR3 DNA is TGTGCCAGCAGCAAACGTACGGCACTCACAGATACGCAGTATTTT.

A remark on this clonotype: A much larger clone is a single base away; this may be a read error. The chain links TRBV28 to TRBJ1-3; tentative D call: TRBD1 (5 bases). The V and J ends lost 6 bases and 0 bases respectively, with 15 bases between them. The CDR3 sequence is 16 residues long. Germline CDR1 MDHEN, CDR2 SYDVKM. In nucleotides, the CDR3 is TGTGCCAGCAGCTCCCATCCGGGGACCTCTGGAAACACCATATATTTT. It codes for CASSSHPGTSGNTIYF.

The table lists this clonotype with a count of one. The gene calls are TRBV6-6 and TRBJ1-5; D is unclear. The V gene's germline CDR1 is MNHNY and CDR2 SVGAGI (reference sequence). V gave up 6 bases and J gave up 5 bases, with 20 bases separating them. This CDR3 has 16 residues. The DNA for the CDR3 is TGTGCCAGCAGCCCACGCCAGACATTCTCTGATCAGCCCCAGCATTTT. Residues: CASSPRQTFSDQPQHF.

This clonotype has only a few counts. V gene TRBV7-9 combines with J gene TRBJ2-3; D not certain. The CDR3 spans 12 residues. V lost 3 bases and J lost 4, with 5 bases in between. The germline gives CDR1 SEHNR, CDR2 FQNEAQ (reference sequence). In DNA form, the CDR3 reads TGTGCCAGCAGCTTTGCCCCAGATACGCAGTATTTT. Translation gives CASSFAPDTQYF.

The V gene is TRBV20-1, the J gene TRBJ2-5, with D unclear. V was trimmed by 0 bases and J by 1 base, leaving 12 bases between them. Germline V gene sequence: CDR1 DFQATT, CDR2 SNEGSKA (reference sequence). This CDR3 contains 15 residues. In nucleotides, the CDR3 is TGCAGTGCTAGAGATTCTGGCTGGCCCCAAGAGACCCAGTACTTC. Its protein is CSARDSGWPQETQYF.